This T cell receptor (beta chain) was sequenced in a study of control samples from healthy donors and cancer patients. This clone appeared a single time. V dropped 3 bases and J dropped 3 bases, with 11 bases sitting between them. In germline, CDR1 is KGHSH, CDR2 LQKENI. This CDR3 spans 15 amino acids. The data were produced by immunoSEQ multiplex PCR, yet TCRdb's version contains in-frame clones alone and is incomplete. The repertoire consists of approximately 87,000 clones, with around 86% occurring once and the leading ten covering over 0.95%. The V gene is TRBV18, the J gene TRBJ2-2; tentatively, D is TRBD1 (5 bases). Sequenced: blood. The receptor comes from a woman in her forties or fifties in good health. The CDR3 region is CASSPRQPDTGELFF. CDR3 coding DNA: TGTGCCAGCTCACCCAGACAGCCGGACACCGGGGAGCTGTTTTTT.